Many counts were recorded for the clone carrying this TCR beta chain. As yet, its antigen is unknown. Trimming stripped 1 base from V and 0 bases from J, with 7 bases between. This CDR3 is built from 15 residues. Germline loops: CDR1 LGHDT, CDR2 YNNKEL (reference sequence). The data are from a study of CD8 T cells in ankylosing spondylitis. Construction of TCR beta libraries was performed using quantitative 5'-RACE with molecular barcodes. TCRdb processed the 5' RACE reads anew with MiXCR; each CDR3 protein has one entry. Of 100,000 to 150,000 distinct CDR3 sequences listed, over 6.5% were seen once; the top ten hold 9% to 15%. Study results and limitations: Typical of ankylosing spondylitis blood, it appeared, was a TCR beta motif of about eight highly homologous variants.

The sequenced sample was blood, either unsorted or a sorted T cell fraction (not recorded which). The rearrangement uses TRBV3-1 and TRBJ2-1; the D gene is possibly TRBD1 (6 bases). The sequence derives from a male donor with ankylosing spondylitis or in good health (not recorded which). CDR3 in DNA: TGTGCCAGCAGCCAAGGGGACAACTCCTACAATGAGCAGTTCTTC. Translating gives CASSQGDNSYNEQFF.